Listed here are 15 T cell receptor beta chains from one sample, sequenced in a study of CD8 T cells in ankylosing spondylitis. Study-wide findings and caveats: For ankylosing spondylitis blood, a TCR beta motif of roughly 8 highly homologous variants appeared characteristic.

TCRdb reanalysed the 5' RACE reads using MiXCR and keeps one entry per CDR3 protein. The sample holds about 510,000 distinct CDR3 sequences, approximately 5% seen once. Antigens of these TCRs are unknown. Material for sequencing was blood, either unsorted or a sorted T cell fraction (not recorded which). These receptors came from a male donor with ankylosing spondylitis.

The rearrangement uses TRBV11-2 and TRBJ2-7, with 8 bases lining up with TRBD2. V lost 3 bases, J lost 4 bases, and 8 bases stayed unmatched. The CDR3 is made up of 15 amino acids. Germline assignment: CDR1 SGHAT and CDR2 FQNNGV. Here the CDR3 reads CASSFSGGLLYEQYF. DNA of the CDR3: TGTGCCAGCAGCTTCAGCGGGGGACTCCTTTACGAGCAGTACTTC.

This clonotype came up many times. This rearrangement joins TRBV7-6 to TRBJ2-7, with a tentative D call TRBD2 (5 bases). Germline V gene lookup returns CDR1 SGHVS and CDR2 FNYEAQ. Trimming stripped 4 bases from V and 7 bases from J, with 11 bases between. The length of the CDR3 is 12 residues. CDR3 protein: CASSSRTVEQYF. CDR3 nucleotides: TGTGCCAGCAGCTCGAGGACTGTAGAGCAGTACTTC.

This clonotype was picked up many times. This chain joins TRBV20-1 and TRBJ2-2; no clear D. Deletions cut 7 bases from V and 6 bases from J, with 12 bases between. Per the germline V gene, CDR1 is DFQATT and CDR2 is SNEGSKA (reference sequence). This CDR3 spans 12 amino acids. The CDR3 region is CSGTFQPGELFF. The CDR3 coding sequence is TGCAGTGGAACCTTTCAGCCCGGGGAGCTGTTTTTT.

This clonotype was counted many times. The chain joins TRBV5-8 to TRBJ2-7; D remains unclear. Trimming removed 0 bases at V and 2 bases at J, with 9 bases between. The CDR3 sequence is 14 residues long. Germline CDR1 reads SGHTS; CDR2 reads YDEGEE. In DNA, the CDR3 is TGTGCCAGCAGCTTGGTTCGTGGGACCTACGAGCAGTACTTC. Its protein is CASSLVRGTYEQYF.

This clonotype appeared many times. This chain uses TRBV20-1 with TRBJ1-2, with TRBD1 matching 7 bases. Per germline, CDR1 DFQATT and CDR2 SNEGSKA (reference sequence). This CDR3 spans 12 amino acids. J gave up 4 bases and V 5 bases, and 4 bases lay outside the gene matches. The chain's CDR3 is CSARRDSYGYTF. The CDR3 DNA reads TGCAGTGCTCGCCGGGACAGCTATGGCTACACCTTC.

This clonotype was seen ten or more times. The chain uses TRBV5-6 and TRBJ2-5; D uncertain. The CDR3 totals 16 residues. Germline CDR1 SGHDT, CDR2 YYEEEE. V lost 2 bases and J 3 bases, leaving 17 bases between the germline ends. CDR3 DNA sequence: TGTGCCAGCAGCTTAGGTCTCTGGGGATCGGAAGAGACCCAGTACTTC. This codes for CASSLGLWGSEETQYF.

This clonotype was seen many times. The chain's CDR3 is CASRNMRNQPQHF. In DNA, the CDR3 is TGTGCCAGCAGGAACATGAGGAATCAGCCCCAGCATTTT. The rearrangement joins TRBV28 to TRBJ1-5; no definite D call. From germline, CDR1 is MDHEN and CDR2 SYDVKM. Trimming took 6 bases from V and 4 from J, leaving 10 bases between them. The CDR3 is made up of 13 amino acids.

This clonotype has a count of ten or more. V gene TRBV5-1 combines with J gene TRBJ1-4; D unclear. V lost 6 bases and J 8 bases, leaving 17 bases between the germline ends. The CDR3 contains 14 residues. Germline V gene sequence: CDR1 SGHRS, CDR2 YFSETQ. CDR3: CASTEGPEGEKLFF. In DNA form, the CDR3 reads TGCGCCAGCACGGAAGGACCGGAAGGAGAAAAACTGTTTTTT.

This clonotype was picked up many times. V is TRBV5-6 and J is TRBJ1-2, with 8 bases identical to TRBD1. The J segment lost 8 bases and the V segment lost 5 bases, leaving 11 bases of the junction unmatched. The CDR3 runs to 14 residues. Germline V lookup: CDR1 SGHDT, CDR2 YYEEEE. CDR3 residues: CASSPNLQGDGYTF. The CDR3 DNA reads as TGTGCCAGCAGTCCTAATTTACAGGGGGACGGCTACACCTTC.

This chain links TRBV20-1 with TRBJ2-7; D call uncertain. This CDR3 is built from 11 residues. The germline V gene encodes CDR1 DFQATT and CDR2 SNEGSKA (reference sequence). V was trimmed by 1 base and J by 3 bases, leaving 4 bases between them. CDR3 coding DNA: TGCAGTGCTAGAGGAGTCTACGAGCAGTACTTC. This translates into CSARGVYEQYF.

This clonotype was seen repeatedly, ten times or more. The CDR3 sequence: CASSPGTGINEQFF. CDR3 nucleotides: TGCGCCAGCAGTCCGGGGACAGGGATCAATGAGCAGTTCTTC. The chain combines TRBV10-1 with TRBJ2-1; 9 bases line up with TRBD1. This CDR3 is 14 amino acids long. CDR1 is WNHNN and CDR2 is SYGVQD in the germline V gene (reference sequence). Losses at the gene ends were 5 bases for V and 6 bases for J; bases not matched to a gene: 5.

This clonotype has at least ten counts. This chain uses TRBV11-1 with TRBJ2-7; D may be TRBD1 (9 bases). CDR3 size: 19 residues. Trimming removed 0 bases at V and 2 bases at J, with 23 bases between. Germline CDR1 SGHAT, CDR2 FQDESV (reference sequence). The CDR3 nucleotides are TGTGCCAGCAGCTTAGCGTGGTCTTCGGGGGGGACAGGGACCTACGAGCAGTACTTC. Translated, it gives CASSLAWSSGGTGTYEQYF.

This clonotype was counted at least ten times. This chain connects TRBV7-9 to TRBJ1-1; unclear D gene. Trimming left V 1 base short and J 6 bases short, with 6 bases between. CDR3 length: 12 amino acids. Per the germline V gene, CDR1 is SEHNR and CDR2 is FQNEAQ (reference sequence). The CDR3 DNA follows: TGTGCCAGCAGCTTAGAAGGCGCTGAAGCTTTCTTT. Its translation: CASSLEGAEAFF.

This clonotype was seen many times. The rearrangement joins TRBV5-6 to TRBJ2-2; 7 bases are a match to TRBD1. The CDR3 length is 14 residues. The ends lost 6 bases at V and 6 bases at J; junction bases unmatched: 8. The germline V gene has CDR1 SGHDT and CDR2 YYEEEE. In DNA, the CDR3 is TGTGCCAGCACCCTACGAGGGGGCGCCGGGGAGCTGTTTTTT. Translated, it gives CASTLRGGAGELFF.

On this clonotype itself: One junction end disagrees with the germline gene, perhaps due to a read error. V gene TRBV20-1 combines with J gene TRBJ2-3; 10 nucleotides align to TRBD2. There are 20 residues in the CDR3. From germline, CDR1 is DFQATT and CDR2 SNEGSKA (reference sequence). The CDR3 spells CCATSPGLAGVGRPFDTQYF. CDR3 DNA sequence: TGCTGTGCTACGTCCCCCGGGCTAGCGGGGGTAGGGCGACCTTTTGATACGCAGTATTTT.